This T cell receptor (beta chain) derives from a study of OX40 agonist ivuxolimab in advanced cancers. Broadly, across the study: Ivuxolimab was an agonistic, fully human IgG2 monoclonal antibody directed against OX40 (CD134), a costimulatory receptor. Patients were allowed to have had prior anti-PD-1, anti-PD-L1 or anti-CTLA-4 therapy, and approximately 40% of the dose-escalation patients had been treated with checkpoint inhibitors. Intravenous ivuxolimab was administered to patients every 2 weeks at six dose levels: 0.01, 0.1, 0.3, 1.5, 3 and 10 mg/kg. Partial responses occurred in three dose-escalation patients, of whom one had hepatocellular carcinoma and two had cutaneous melanoma. The monotherapy dose-escalation portion (N of about 52 patients) of the phase I ivuxolimab trial is reported in the paper. Peripheral TCRbeta sequencing was intended to test whether TCR sequence diversity was altered and clonal T-cell expansion was caused by ivuxolimab. The dose-escalation cohort was 82.7% male with a mean age of roughly 62 years, ranging from 23 to 79. Of the approximately 54 patients in dose escalation, some 20 had hepatocellular carcinoma, approximately 15 had melanoma, 9 had renal cell carcinoma and 9 had head and neck cancer.

The trial excluded patients who had a history of autoimmune disease or who were on systemic immunosuppression. Peripheral blood for TCR sequencing was drawn from every dose cohort at baseline, at cycle 4 day 1 and at cycle 7 day 1. Samples were obtained from an open-label, multicenter, first-in-human phase I dose-escalation trial of ivuxolimab. The trial enrolled adults with locally advanced or metastatic head and neck squamous cell, hepatocellular, melanoma or renal cell carcinoma. CD4+ and CD8+ T cells were sorted separately from peripheral blood before TCR sequencing. To sequence the TCRbeta CDR3 region, genomic DNA was isolated from the sorted cells. The immunoSEQ Assay was used to sequence the TCRbeta CDR3 regions. As stored in TCRdb, this immuneACCESS dataset retains in-frame rearrangements with V and J assigned. A fraction of the clones does not appear; measured against another copy, unresolved V genes explain less than half of the discrepancy, and the remainder lacks a known reason. The sample yields around 38,000 clones; approximately 86% were counted once. The ten largest clones capture more than 6.5% of the sample.

General study outcomes and caveats: Low levels of normalized T-cell clonal expansion were also seen in some patients who did not respond. After ivuxolimab, CD8+ T cells had more expanded clones than CD4+ T cells on average. At doses of 0.1 to 3.0 mg/kg, clonal expansion of both CD4+ and CD8+ blood T cells was observed from baseline to week 6. In partial responders in the 0.1-3.0 mg/kg groups, normalized peripheral clonal expansion was found to be among the lowest, especially among CD8+ T cells. Which antigens the clonally expanded peripheral T cells were specific for was not determined.

Counted from cysteine to phenylalanine, this CDR3 has 13 amino acids. The retained sequence is limited to the CDR3, 39 bases, with the frame set at the first base. V trim: 1 base; J trim: 8 bases; unmatched bases: 4. The germline V gene provides CDR1 SGHTA and CDR2 FQGNSA. Comments on this clone: The antigen it recognizes is unknown. Qualities for individual bases were not recorded, and no much larger clone is one base off.

The sequencing used CD4+ or CD8+ T cells sorted from blood, collected in a trial of the OX40 agonist ivuxolimab. This clonotype originated in an adult with an advanced solid tumor such as melanoma, head and neck, liver or kidney cancer. This chain is built from TRBV7-2 and TRBJ1-2, with 7 bases in between that match TRBD1. The CDR3 region has the sequence CASSLGQGLGYTF. The DNA is TGTGCCAGCAGCTTAGGACAGGGCCTGGGCTACACCTTC.